This T cell receptor (beta chain) was retrieved from a study of shared clonotypes between healthy human individuals. Broader study findings: The authors expected sequencing depth to affect clonotype sharing among donors.

V lost 4 bases, J lost 5 bases, and 11 bases lay in between. The CDR3 consists of 13 residues. Germline loops: CDR1 MNHEY, CDR2 SMNVEV (reference sequence). The protocol was immunoSEQ multiplex PCR, while the TCRdb copy is restricted to in-frame clones and leaves out a portion. Here the sample spans about 2 million clones, over 85% being singletons. As to this clone: Its matching antigen is unknown.

CD45RO-negative cells were positively selected for CCR7, leaving out terminally differentiated effector memory CD45RA+ cells. The sequenced material came from naive CD8+ T cells sorted from blood. The chain is built from TRBV27 and TRBJ2-5, with a possible D match to TRBD2 (5 bases). The receptor's source is a man aged 18 to 35 in good health. The CDR3 is CASSSTIGETQYF. The DNA for the CDR3 is TGTGCCAGCAGTTCGACTATCGGGGAGACCCAGTACTTC.